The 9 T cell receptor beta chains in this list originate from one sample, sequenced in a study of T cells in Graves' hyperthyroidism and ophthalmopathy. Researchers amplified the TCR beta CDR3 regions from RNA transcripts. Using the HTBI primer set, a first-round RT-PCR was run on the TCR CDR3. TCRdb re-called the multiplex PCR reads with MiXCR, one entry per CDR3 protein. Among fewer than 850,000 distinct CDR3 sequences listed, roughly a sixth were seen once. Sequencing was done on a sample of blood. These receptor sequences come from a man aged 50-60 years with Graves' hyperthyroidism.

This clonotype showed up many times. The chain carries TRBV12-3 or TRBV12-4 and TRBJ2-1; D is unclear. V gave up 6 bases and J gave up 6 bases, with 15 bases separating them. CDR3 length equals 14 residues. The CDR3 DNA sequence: TGTGCCAGCAGGGCCTCTGGGCCCGCCAATGAGCAGTTCTTC. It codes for CASRASGPANEQFF.

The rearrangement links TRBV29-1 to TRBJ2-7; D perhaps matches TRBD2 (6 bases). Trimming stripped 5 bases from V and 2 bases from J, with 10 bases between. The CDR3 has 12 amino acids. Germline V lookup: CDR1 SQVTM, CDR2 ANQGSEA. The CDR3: CSVSSGAYEQYF. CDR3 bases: TGCAGCGTTAGTAGCGGTGCCTACGAGCAGTACTTC.

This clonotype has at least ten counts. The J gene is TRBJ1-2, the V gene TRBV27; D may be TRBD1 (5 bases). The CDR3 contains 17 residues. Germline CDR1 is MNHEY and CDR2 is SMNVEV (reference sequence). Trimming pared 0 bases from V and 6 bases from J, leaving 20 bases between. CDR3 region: CASSLSAPLPGLDGYTF. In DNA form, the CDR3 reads TGTGCCAGCAGTTTATCGGCCCCCCTCCCAGGGCTGGATGGCTACACCTTC.

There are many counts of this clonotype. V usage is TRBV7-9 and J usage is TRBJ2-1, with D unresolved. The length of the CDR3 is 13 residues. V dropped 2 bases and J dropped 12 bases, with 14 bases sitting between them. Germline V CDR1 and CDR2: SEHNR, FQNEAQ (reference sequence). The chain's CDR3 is CASSLNDRHGQFF. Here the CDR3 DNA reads TGTGCCAGCAGCTTAAATGATAGGCACGGGCAGTTCTTC.

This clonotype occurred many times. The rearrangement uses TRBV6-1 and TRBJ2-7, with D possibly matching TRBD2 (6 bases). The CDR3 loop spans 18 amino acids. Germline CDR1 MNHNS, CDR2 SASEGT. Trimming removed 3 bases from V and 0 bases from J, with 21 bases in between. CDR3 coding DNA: TGTGCCAGCAGTGACGTCGGACTAAGGAGGGCTAGCTCCTACGAGCAGTACTTC. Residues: CASSDVGLRRASSYEQYF.

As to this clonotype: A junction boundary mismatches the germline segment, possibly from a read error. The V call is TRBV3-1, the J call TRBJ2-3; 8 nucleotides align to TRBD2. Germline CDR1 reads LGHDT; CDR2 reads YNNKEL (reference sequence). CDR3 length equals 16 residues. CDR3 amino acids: CASSRSGLASTGTQYF. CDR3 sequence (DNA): TGTGCCAGCAGCCGAAGTGGACTAGCCTCCACAGGTACGCAGTATTTT.

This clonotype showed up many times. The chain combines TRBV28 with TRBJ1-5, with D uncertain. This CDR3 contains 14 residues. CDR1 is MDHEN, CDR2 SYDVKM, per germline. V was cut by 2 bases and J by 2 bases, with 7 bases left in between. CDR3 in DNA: TGTGCCAGCAGTTTAGGCTTTCGCAATCAGCCCCAGCATTTT. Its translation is CASSLGFRNQPQHF.

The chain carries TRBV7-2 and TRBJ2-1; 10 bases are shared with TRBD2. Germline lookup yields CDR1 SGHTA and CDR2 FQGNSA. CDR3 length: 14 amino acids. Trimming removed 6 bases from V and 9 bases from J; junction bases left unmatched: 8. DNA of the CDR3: TGTGCCAGCAGACGGCCGGGACTAGCGTTTGAGCAGTTCTTC. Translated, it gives CASRRPGLAFEQFF.

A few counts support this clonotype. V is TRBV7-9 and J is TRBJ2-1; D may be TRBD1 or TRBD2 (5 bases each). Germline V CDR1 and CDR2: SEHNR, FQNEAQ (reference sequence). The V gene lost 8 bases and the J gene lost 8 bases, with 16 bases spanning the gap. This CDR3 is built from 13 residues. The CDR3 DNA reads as TGTGCCAGCCTCCTGGGGGAAGCCCATGAGCAGTTCTTC. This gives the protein CASLLGEAHEQFF.